These 7 T cell receptor beta chains share one sample of origin, sequenced in a study of T-cell memory formation after mild COVID-19. MiXCR, run by TCRdb on the 5' RACE reads, gives a single entry per CDR3 protein. Found here are roughly 80,000 distinct CDR3 sequences, about 23% of them singletons; the top ten hold roughly two fifths. Sequencing input: PBMCs or a T cell subset sorted from them (not recorded which). These receptors originate from a man between 18 and 35 years old who had mild COVID-19 (a few samples of this study predate the infection). Cell type and time point are not known.

The J gene is TRBJ2-4, the V gene TRBV21-1. TRBV21-1 is classified as a pseudogene. The CDR3 is 14 amino acids. Here the CDR3 reads CASSTRSAKNIQYF. In nucleotides, the CDR3 is TGTGCCAGCAGCACCCGCTCAGCCAAAAACATTCAGTACTTC.

The CDR3 coding sequence is TGTGCCAGCAGGCACAGCTATGGCTACACCTTC. Translation: CASRHSYGYTF. The chain couples TRBV6-4 to TRBJ1-2, with D unclear. There are 11 residues in the CDR3. Deletions cut 6 bases from V and 4 bases from J, with 6 bases between. Germline-derived CDR1 and CDR2 are MRHNA and SNTAGT.

This clonotype was seen a handful of times. The chain uses TRBV24-1 and TRBJ2-3, with TRBD2 matching over 8 bases. The length of the CDR3 is 17 residues. The V segment lost 3 bases and the J segment 0 bases; nucleotides outside the gene matches: 7. CDR1 is KGHDR and CDR2 is SFDVKD in the germline V gene. CDR3 amino acids: CATSDTQAGDSTDTQYF. CDR3 DNA sequence: TGTGCCACCAGTGATACCCAAGCGGGGGACAGCACAGATACGCAGTATTTT.

The chain employs TRBV6-6 and TRBJ2-3; D gene uncertain. This CDR3 contains 13 residues. Germline CDR1 is MNHNY and CDR2 is SVGAGI (reference sequence). The germline V and J ends were trimmed by 6 bases and 2 bases, with 9 bases remaining between them. The CDR3 coding sequence is TGTGCCAGCAGCCGCGAGCTCACAGATACGCAGTATTTT. It encodes CASSRELTDTQYF.

V gene TRBV7-8 combines with J gene TRBJ1-2; weak D call: TRBD1 (5 bases). Per the germline V gene, CDR1 is SGHVS and CDR2 is FQNEAQ. Trimming took 0 bases from V and 8 from J, leaving 16 bases between them. The CDR3 is made up of 15 amino acids. The CDR3 protein is CASSLAAGPSGGYTF. DNA of the CDR3: TGTGCCAGCAGCTTAGCCGCGGGGCCGTCGGGGGGCTACACCTTC.

There are a few counts of this clonotype. The chain has TRBV5-1 and TRBJ1-5; D is ambiguous. Trimming removed 0 bases from V and 3 bases from J, with 4 bases in between. CDR3 length: 13 amino acids. Germline V CDR1 and CDR2: SGHRS, YFSETQ. CDR3 bases: TGCGCCAGCAGCTTGGCGCCCAATCAGCCCCAGCATTTT. Translating gives CASSLAPNQPQHF.

V is TRBV11-2 and J is TRBJ2-7; D unresolved. Trimming took 1 base from V and 4 from J, leaving 8 bases between them. CDR1 and CDR2 (germline): SGHAT, FQNNGV. The CDR3 covers 13 residues. The CDR3 region is CASSLGPVYEQYV. DNA of the CDR3: TGTGCCAGCAGCTTAGGTCCCGTTTACGAGCAGTACGTC.